The T cell receptor beta chain under discussion was sequenced for a study of naive and memory T cell subsets. Study-level points and caveats: Over 90% of naive TCR sequences appeared only once after error correction, unlike memory subsets.

An equimolar mix of two oligonucleotides served as the beta constant-region primer for TRBC1 and TRBC2. TCRdb used MiXCR to reprocess the UMI-ligation and nested PCR reads, holding one entry per CDR3 protein. Of around 160,000 distinct CDR3 sequences listed, 15% to 20% are singletons. Four subsets defined by CD45RA and CD27 were sorted after CD3, CD4, CD8 and live/dead staining. The CDR3 extends over 14 amino acids. Per germline, CDR1 SGHTA and CDR2 FQGTGA. Trimming stripped 5 bases from V and 0 bases from J, with 10 bases between. Note on this clonotype: Antigen unknown.

The TCR originated in a human donor in good health. The material sequenced was naive CD4+ T cells from blood. The chain recombines TRBV7-3 with TRBJ2-5; tentative D call: TRBD1 (6 bases). The CDR3 coding sequence is TGTGCCAGCAGCCCTCAGGGGTACCAAGAGACCCAGTACTTC. Residues: CASSPQGYQETQYF.